Only one count was recorded for the clone carrying this TCR beta chain. This sample includes further DNA sequences coding for the same CDR3. This entry comes from a study of cytomegalovirus exposure and HLA in healthy donors. CDR3 length: 12 residues. Germline V lookup: CDR1 MNHNS, CDR2 SASEGT. The J segment lost 5 bases and the V segment lost 6 bases, leaving 2 bases of the junction unmatched. Sequencing was performed with immunoSEQ multiplex PCR; in TCRdb, only in-frame clones are kept and a portion is missing. The profile shows over 200,000 clones, 90% of them singletons. The sequence came from a young woman in good health and CMV-seronegative. The source material was PBMCs. The V and J genes are TRBV6-1 and TRBJ1-2, with 8 bases lining up with TRBD1. CDR3 loop: CASSDRGYGYTF. Written as DNA, the CDR3 is TGTGCCAGCAGCGACAGGGGATATGGCTACACCTTC.